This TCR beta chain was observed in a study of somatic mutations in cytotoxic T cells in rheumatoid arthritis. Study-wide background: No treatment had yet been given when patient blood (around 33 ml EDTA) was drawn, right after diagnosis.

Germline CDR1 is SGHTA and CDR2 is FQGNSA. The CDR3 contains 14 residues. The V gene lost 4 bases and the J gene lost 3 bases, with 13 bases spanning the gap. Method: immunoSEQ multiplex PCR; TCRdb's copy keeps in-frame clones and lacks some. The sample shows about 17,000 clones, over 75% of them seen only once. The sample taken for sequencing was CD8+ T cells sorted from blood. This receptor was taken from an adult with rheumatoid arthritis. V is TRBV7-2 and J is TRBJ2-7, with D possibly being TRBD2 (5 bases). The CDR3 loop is CASSYLAVSYEQYF. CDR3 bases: TGTGCCAGCAGCTATCTAGCAGTTAGCTACGAGCAGTACTTC.